This record concerns one TCR beta chain sequence. The sample is drawn from a study of technical replicates of blood from a few donors. Libraries were prepared by immunoSEQ multiplex PCR; TCRdb keeps only in-frame clonotypes and omits some of them. The table has about 88,000 clones, approximately 94% seen once. CDR1 is ENHRY, CDR2 SYGVKD, per germline. The V and J ends lost 6 bases and 0 bases respectively, with 10 bases between them. The CDR3 has 14 amino acids. The sample taken for sequencing was T cells isolated from PBMCs. The TCR originated in a human donor in good health. The V call is TRBV10-3, the J call TRBJ2-3, with unresolved D. The CDR3 region is CAIRNRQSTDTQYF. As DNA, the CDR3 is TGTGCCATCAGGAACAGACAAAGCACAGATACGCAGTATTTT.